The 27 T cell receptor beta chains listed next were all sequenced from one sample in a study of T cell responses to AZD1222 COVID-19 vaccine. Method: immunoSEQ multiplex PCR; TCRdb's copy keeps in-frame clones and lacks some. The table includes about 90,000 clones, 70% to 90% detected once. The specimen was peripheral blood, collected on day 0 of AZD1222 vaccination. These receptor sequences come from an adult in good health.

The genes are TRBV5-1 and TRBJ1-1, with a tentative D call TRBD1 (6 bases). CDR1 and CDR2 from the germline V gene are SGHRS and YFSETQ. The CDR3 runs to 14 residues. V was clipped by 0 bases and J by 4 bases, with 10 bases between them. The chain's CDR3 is CASSLDAGATEAFF. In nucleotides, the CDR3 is TGCGCCAGCAGCTTGGACGCAGGGGCCACTGAAGCTTTCTTT.

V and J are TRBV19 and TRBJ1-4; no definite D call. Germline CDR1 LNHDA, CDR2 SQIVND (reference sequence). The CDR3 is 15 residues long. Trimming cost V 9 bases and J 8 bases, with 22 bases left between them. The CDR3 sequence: CASRRGSLGGEKLFF. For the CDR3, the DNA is TGTGCCAGCCGCCGGGGATCCCTCGGAGGCGAAAAACTGTTTTTT.

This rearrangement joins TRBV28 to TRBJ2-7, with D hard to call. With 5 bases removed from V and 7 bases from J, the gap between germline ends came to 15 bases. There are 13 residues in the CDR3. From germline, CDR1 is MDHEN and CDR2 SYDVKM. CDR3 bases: TGTGCCAGCAGTCCACAGACCCAGAGGGAGCAGTACTTC. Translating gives CASSPQTQREQYF.

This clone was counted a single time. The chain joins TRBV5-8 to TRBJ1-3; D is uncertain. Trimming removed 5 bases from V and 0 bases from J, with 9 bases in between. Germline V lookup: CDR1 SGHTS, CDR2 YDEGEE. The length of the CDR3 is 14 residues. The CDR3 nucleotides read TGTGCCAGCAGTCCTGGATCCTCTGGAAACACCATATATTTT. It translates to CASSPGSSGNTIYF.

In nucleotides, the CDR3 is TGTGCCAGCAGCTTAGGGGCGAACAATGAGCAGTTCTTC. This translates into CASSLGANNEQFF. The chain links TRBV7-2 to TRBJ2-1; D unresolved. V dropped 1 base and J dropped 5 bases, with 6 bases sitting between them. The CDR3 covers 13 residues. Germline loops: CDR1 SGHTA, CDR2 FQGNSA.

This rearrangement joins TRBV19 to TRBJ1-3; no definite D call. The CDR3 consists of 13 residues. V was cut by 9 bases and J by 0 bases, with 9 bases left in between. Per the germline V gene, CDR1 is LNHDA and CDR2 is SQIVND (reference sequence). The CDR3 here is CASQEGSGNTIYF. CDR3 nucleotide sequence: TGTGCCAGCCAAGAAGGCTCTGGAAACACCATATATTTT.

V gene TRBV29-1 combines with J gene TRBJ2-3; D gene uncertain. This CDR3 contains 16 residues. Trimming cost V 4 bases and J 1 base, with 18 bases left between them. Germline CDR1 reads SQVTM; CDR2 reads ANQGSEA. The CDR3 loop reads CSVVWVKWQGTDTQYF. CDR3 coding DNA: TGCAGCGTTGTTTGGGTAAAGTGGCAGGGCACAGATACGCAGTATTTT.

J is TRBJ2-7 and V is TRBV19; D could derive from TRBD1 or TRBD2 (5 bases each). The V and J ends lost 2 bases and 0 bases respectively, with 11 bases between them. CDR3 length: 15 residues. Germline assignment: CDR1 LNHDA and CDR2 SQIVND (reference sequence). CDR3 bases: TGTGCCAGTAGTATAAGGGACGGCCACTCCTACGAGCAGTACTTC. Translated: CASSIRDGHSYEQYF.

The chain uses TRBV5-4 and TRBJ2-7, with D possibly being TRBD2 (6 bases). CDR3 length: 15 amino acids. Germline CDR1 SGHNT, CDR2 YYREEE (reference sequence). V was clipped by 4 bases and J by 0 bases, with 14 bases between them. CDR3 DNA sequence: TGTGCCAGCAGCATGAATAGCGGATTCTCCTACGAGCAGTACTTC. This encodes CASSMNSGFSYEQYF.

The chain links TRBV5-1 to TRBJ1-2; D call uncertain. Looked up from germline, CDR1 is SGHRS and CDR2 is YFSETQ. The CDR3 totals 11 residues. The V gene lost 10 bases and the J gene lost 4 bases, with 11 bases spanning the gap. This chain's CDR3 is CAAGSLYGYTF. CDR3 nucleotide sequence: TGCGCCGCGGGCTCCCTCTATGGCTACACCTTC.

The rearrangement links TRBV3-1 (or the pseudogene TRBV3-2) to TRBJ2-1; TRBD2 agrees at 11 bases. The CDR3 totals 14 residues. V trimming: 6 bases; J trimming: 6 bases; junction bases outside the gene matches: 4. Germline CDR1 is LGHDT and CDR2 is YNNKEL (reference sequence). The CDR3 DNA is TGTGCCAGCAGTAAGACTAGCGGGATCAATGAGCAGTTCTTC. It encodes CASSKTSGINEQFF.

The CDR3 sequence: CASSFYSGAPQHF. The CDR3 DNA sequence: TGTGCCAGCAGTTTCTATTCAGGGGCGCCCCAGCATTTT. V and J are TRBV28 and TRBJ1-5, with D perhaps matching TRBD1 (6 bases). Trimming pared 3 bases from V and 9 bases from J, leaving 12 bases between. The length of the CDR3 is 13 residues. In germline, CDR1 is MDHEN, CDR2 SYDVKM.

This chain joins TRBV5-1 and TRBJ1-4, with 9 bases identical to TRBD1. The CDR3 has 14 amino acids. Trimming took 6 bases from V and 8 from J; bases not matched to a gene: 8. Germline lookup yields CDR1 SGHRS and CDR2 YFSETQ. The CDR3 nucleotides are TGCGCCAGCACCACAGGGGGCGCAGGGGAAAAACTGTTTTTT. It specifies CASTTGGAGEKLFF.

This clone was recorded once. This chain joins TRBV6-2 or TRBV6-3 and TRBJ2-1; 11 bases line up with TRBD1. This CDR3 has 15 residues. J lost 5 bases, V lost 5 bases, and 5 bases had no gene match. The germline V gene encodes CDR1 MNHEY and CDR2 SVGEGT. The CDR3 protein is CASSRQGQGDNEQFF. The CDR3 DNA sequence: TGTGCCAGCAGTAGGCAGGGACAGGGGGACAATGAGCAGTTCTTC.

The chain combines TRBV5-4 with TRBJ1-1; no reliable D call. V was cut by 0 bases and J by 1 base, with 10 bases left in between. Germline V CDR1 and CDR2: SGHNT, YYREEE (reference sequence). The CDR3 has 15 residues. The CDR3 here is CASSLGLDGNTEAFF. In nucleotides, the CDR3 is TGTGCCAGCAGCTTGGGGCTGGATGGGAACACTGAAGCTTTCTTT. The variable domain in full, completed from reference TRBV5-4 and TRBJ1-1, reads ETGVTQSPTHLIKTRGQQVTLRCSSQSGHNTVSWYQQALGQGPQFIFQYYREEENGRGNFPPRFSGLQFPNYSSELNVNALELDDSALYLCASSLGLDGNTEAFFGQGTRLTVV.

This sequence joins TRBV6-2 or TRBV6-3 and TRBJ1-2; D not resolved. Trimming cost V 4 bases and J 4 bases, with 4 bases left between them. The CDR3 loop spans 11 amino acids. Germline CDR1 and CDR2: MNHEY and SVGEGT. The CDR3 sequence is CASSSTYGYTF. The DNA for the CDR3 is TGTGCCAGCAGTTCCACCTATGGCTACACCTTC.

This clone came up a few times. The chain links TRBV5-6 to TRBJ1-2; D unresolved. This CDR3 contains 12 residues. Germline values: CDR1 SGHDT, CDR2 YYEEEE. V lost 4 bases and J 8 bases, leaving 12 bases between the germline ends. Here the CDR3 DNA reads TGTGCCAGCAGCCCGGCGGGCAGCGGCTACACCTTC. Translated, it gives CASSPAGSGYTF.

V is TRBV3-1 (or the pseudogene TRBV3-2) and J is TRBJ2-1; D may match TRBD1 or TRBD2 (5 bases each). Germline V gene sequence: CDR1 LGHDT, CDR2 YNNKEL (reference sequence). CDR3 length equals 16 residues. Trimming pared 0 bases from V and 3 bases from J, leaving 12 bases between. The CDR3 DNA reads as TGTGCCAGCAGCCAAGACCTGGGACCCCTCTACAATGAGCAGTTCTTC. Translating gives CASSQDLGPLYNEQFF.

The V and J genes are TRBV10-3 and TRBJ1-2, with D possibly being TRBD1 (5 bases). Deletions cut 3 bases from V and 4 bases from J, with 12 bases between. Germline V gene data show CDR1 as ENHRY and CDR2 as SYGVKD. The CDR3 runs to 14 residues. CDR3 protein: CAISDSDNPYGYTF. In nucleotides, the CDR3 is TGTGCCATCAGTGATTCGGACAATCCCTATGGCTACACCTTC.

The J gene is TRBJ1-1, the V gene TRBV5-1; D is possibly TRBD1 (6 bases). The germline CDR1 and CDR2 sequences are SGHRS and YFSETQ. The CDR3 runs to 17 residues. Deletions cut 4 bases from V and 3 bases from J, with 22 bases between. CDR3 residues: CASSRLSTGSGDTEAFF. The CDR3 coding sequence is TGCGCCAGCAGCCGCCTCTCCACAGGGTCGGGGGACACTGAAGCTTTCTTT.

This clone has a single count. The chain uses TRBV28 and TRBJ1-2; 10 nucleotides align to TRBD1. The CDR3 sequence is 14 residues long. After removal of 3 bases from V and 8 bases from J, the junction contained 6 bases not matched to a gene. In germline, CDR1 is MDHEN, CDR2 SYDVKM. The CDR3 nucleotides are TGTGCCAGCAGTTTTCTCGACAGGGGGCTGGGCTACACCTTC. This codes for CASSFLDRGLGYTF.

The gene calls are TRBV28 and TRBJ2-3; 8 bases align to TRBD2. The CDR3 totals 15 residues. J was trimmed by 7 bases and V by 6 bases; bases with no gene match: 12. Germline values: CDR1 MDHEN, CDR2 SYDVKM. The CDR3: CASSLIAGPRHTQYF. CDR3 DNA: TGTGCCAGCAGCCTGATAGCGGGGCCCCGCCATACGCAGTATTTT.

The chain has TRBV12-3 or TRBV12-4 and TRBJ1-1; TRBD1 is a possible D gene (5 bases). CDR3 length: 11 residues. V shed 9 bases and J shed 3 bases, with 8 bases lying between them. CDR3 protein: CASGGDTEAFF. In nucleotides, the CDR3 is TGTGCCAGTGGGGGGGACACTGAAGCTTTCTTT.

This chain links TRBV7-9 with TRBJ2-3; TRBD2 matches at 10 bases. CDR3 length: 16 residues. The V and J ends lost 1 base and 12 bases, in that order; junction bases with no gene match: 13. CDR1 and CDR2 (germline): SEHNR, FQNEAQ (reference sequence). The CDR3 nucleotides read TGTGCCAGCAGCTTAGAGATGAGCGGGAGGGCCCCTACACAGTATTTT. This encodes CASSLEMSGRAPTQYF.

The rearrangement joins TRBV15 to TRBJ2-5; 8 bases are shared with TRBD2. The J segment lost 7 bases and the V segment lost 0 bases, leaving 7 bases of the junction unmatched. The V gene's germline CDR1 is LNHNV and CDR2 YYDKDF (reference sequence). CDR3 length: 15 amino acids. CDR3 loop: CATSRDPPGGVTQYF. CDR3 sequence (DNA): TGTGCCACCAGCAGAGATCCTCCGGGGGGGGTGACCCAGTACTTC.

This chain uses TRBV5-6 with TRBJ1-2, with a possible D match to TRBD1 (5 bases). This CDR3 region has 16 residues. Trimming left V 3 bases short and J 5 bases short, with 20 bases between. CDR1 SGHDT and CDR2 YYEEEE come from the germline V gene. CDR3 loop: CASSWTSRGRGYGYTF. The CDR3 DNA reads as TGTGCCAGCAGCTGGACTTCGAGGGGACGGGGATATGGCTACACCTTC.

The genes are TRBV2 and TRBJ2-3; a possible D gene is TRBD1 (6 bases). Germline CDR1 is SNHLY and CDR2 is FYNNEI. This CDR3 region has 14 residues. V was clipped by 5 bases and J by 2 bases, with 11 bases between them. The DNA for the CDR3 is TGTGCCAGCAGTAACAGGGCCTCCACAGATACGCAGTATTTT. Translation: CASSNRASTDTQYF.